This TCR beta chain was retrieved from a study of PD-1 blockade in mismatch repair-deficient tumors. As for the study in general: All were previously treated, progressing patients with about 11 mismatch repair-deficient cancer types.

Clones were read by immunoSEQ multiplex PCR, and TCRdb kept only the in-frame ones, dropping some. The repertoire includes some 51,000 clones, around 85% of them detected once, and 6.5% to 9% sits in the top ten. V lost 5 bases, J lost 6 bases, and 13 bases lay in between. The CDR3 is made up of 14 amino acids. Germline V gene lookup returns CDR1 SEHNR and CDR2 FQNEAQ (reference sequence). PCR or immunohistochemistry showed mismatch repair deficiency in every enrolled patient. This clone was seen just once. Its antigen is undetermined. Study-wide results and limits: After pembrolizumab, tumor-resident clones rose rapidly, then generally contracted before radiologic responses.

This chain connects TRBV7-9 to TRBJ1-4; D remains ambiguous. This specimen was peripheral blood, taken about 4.5 months after starting pembrolizumab. The sequence was collected from an adult with mismatch repair-deficient cancer. The DNA for the CDR3 is TGTGCCAGCAGCCCCGAAGGGTGGTATGAAAAACTGTTTTTT. It codes for CASSPEGWYEKLFF.